Following are 8 T cell receptor beta chains from one sample sequenced in a study of blood T cell repertoires in COVID-19. The assay was immunoSEQ multiplex PCR, and TCRdb's table has in-frame clones only and misses some. The sample has around 190,000 clones; around 83% are singletons. Source material: peripheral blood. These receptors all stem from a human donor in a cohort sampled during active COVID-19.

The chain has TRBV7-9 and TRBJ2-3, with TRBD2 matching over 8 bases. CDR3 length: 14 amino acids. The germline gives CDR1 SEHNR, CDR2 FQNEAQ (reference sequence). The V and J ends lost 5 bases and 5 bases, in that order; junction bases with no gene match: 6. The CDR3 loop reads CASSPRGGLDTQYF. The CDR3 coding sequence is TGTGCCAGCAGCCCACGGGGGGGGTTAGATACGCAGTATTTT.

V is TRBV6-2 or TRBV6-3 and J is TRBJ1-1; D gene uncertain. V was trimmed by 5 bases and J by 2 bases, leaving 12 bases between them. The germline gives CDR1 MNHEY, CDR2 SVGEGT. This CDR3 has 14 residues. CDR3 sequence reads: CASSAGIRNTEAFF. The CDR3 DNA is TGTGCCAGCAGTGCCGGGATCCGTAACACTGAAGCTTTCTTT.

The CDR3, as DNA: TGTGCCAGCAGTTTCGGGGGGATCTCTGGGGCCAACGTCCTGACTTTC. Encoded protein: CASSFGGISGANVLTF. This chain connects TRBV6-2 or TRBV6-3 to TRBJ2-6; TRBD2 agrees at 7 bases. Per germline, CDR1 MNHEY and CDR2 SVGEGT. The junction had 3 bases not matched to a gene; V was cut back by 4 bases and J by 0 bases. CDR3 size: 16 residues.

This chain links TRBV27 with TRBJ2-7; unclear D gene. V was pared by 4 bases and J by 0 bases, with 10 bases between. Germline V gene sequence: CDR1 MNHEY, CDR2 SMNVEV (reference sequence). This CDR3 is built from 14 residues. This CDR3 is CASSSLASSYEQYF. CDR3 coding DNA: TGTGCCAGCAGTTCCCTCGCGAGCTCCTACGAGCAGTACTTC.

This chain connects TRBV7-9 to TRBJ2-7; 9 bases match TRBD2. V was clipped by 6 bases and J by 4 bases; unmatched bases: 4. Per germline, CDR1 SEHNR and CDR2 FQNEAQ (reference sequence). The CDR3 length is 13 residues. CDR3 nucleotide sequence: TGTGCCAGCAGGACTAGCGGCCTATACGAGCAGTACTTC. This gives the protein CASRTSGLYEQYF.

The gene calls are TRBV5-4 and TRBJ2-1; 9 positions agree with TRBD1. CDR1 is SGHNT, CDR2 YYREEE, per germline (reference sequence). V lost 5 bases to trimming and J lost 7 bases; unmatched junction nucleotides: 10. CDR3 length: 15 amino acids. CDR3 nucleotides: TGTGCCAGCAGACTTGGGACAGGGAGTGGGAATGAGCAGTTCTTC. It yields the protein CASRLGTGSGNEQFF.

As DNA, the CDR3 is TGTGCCAGCAGCTTAGGACCCCGGGGTAGCGGAAGCTACGAGCAGTACTTC. Its translation is CASSLGPRGSGSYEQYF. The genes are TRBV7-2 and TRBJ2-7; maybe TRBD2 (6 bases). Germline V gene lookup returns CDR1 SGHTA and CDR2 FQGNSA. Trimming removed 1 base from V and 3 bases from J, with 19 bases in between. CDR3 length: 17 amino acids.

This chain connects TRBV24-1 to TRBJ2-5; 8 nucleotides match TRBD1. The CDR3 runs to 14 residues. The germline gives CDR1 KGHDR, CDR2 SFDVKD. V was pared by 3 bases and J by 5 bases, with 4 bases of the junction left unmatched. CDR3: CATSDPGQDETQYF. CDR3 DNA: TGTGCCACCAGTGATCCGGGACAGGATGAGACCCAGTACTTC.